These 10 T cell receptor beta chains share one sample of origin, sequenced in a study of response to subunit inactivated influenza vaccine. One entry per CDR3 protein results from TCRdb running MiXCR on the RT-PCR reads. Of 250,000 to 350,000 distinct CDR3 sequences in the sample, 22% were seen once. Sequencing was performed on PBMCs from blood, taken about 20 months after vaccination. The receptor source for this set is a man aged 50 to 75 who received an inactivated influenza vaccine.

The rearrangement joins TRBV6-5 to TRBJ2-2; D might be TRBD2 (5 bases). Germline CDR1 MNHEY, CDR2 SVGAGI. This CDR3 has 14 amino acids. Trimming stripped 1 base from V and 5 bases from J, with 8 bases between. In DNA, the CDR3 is TGTGCCAGCAGTTACTGGGGAGAGACCGGGGAGCTGTTTTTT. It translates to CASSYWGETGELFF.

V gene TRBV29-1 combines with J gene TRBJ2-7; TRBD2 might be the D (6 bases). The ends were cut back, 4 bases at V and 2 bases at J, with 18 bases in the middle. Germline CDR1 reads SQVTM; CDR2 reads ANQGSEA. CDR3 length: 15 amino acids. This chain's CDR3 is CSVVGEASAAYEQYF. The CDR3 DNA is TGCAGCGTTGTCGGTGAGGCTAGCGCGGCCTACGAGCAGTACTTC.

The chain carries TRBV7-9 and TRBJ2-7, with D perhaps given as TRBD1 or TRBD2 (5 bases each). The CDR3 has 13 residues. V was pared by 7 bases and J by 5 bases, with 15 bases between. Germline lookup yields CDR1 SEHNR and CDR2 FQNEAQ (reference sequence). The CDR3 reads CASKEGVGHEQYF. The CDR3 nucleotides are TGTGCCAGCAAAGAGGGAGTGGGGCACGAGCAGTACTTC.

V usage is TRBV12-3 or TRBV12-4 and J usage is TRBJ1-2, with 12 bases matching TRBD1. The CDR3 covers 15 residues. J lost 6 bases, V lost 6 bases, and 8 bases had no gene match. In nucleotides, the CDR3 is TGTGCCAGCAGAGCCCCGGGACAGGGGGCGAATGGCTACACCTTC. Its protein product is CASRAPGQGANGYTF.

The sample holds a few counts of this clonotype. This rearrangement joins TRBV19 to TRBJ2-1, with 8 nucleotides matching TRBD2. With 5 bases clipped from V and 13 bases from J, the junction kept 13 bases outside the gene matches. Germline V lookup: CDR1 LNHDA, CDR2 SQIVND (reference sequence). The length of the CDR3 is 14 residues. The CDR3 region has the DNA TGTGCCAGTAGTTCAACCTTCGGGGGGGGATTCCAGTTCTTC. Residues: CASSSTFGGGFQFF.

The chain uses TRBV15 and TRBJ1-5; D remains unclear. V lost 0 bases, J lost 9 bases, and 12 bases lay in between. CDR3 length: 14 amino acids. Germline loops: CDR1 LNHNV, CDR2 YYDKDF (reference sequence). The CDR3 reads CATSRDSGAGPQHF. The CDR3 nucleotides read TGTGCCACCAGCAGAGATTCAGGTGCAGGGCCCCAGCATTTT.

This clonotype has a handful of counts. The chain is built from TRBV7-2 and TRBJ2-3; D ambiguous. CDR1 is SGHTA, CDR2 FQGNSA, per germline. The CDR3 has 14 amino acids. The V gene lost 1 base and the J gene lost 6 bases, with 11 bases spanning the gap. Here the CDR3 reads CASSLGVATDTQYF. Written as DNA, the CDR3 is TGTGCCAGCAGCTTAGGAGTAGCTACCGATACGCAGTATTTT.

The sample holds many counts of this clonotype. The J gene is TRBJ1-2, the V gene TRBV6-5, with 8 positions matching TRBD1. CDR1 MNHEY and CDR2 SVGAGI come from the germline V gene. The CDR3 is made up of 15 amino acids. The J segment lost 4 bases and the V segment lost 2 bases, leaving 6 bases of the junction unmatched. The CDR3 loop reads CASSYNGQGSYGYTF. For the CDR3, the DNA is TGTGCCAGCAGTTACAATGGACAGGGTTCCTATGGCTACACCTTC.

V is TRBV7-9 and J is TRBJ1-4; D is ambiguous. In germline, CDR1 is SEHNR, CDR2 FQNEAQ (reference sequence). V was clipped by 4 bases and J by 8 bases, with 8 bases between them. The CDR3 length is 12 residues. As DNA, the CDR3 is TGTGCCAGCAGCTCTTTACACGAAAAACTGTTTTTT. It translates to CASSSLHEKLFF.

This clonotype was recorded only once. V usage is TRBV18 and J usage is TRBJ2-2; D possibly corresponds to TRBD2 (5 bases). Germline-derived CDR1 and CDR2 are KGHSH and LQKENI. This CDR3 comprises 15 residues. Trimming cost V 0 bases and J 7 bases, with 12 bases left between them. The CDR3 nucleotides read TGTGCCAGCTCACCACCGGGGAGTTGGAACGGGGAGCTGTTTTTT. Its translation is CASSPPGSWNGELFF.